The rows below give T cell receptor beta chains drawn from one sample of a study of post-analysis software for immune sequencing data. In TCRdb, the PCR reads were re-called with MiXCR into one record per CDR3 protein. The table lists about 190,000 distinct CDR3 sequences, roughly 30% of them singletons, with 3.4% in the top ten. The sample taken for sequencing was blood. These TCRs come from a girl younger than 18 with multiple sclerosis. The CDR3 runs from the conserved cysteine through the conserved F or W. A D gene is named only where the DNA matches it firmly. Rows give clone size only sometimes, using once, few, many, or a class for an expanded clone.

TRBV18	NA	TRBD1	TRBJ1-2	CASSLDRDRDIYGYTF	TGTGCCAGCTCACTCGACCGGGACAGGGACATCTATGGCTACACCTTC
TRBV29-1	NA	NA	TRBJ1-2	CSVQQAPYGHTF	TGCAGCGTCCAACAGGCTCCTTATGGCCACACCTTC
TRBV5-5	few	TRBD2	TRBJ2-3	CASSLEASGDTDTQYF	TGTGCCAGCAGCTTGGAGGCTAGCGGGGACACAGATACGCAGTATTTT
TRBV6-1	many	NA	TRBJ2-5	CASSEDPYQETQYF	TGTGCCAGCAGTGAAGATCCGTACCAAGAGACCCAGTACTTC
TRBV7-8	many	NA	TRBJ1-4	CASSQKLATNEKLFF	TGTGCCAGCAGCCAAAAGTTGGCTACTAATGAAAAACTGTTTTTT
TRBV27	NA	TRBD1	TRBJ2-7	CASSSSDREYNEQYF	TGTGCCAGCAGTTCCTCGGACAGGGAATACAACGAGCAGTACTTC
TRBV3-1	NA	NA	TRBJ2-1	CASSHMGLLQETQFF	TGTGCCAGCAGCCACATGGGACTGCTGCAAGAGACCCAGTTCTTC
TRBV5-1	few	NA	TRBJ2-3	CASSLGNAGATDTQYF	TGCGCCAGCAGCTTGGGGAACGCAGGGGCGACAGATACGCAGTATTTT
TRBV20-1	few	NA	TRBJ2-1	CSAREGRSSYNEQFF	TGCAGTGCTAGAGAAGGCCGAAGCTCCTACAATGAGCAGTTCTTC
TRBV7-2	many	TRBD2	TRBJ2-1	CASSSSGTRVKEQFF	TGTGCCAGCAGCTCCTCCGGGACTAGGGTGAAGGAGCAGTTCTTC
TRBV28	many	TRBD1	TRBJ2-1	CASSFQRQGANDEQFF	TGTGCCAGCAGTTTTCAGAGACAGGGGGCGAACGATGAGCAGTTCTTC
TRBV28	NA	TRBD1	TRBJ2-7	CASTRDRADYEQYF	TGTGCCAGCACAAGGGACAGGGCGGACTACGAGCAGTACTTC
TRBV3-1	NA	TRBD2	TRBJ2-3	CASSQGRASGRIDTQYF	TGTGCCAGCAGCCAAGGGAGGGCTAGCGGCCGAATAGATACGCAGTATTTT
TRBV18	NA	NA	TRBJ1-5	CASSPTANSNRPQHF	TGTGCTAGCTCACCAACAGCGAATAGCAATCGGCCCCAGCATTTT
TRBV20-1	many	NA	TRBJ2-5	CSAGATAEETQYF	TGCAGTGCTGGGGCTACAGCGGAAGAGACCCAGTACTTC
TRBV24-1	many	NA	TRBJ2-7	CATSDSSGQLYEQYF	TGTGCCACCAGTGATTCTTCAGGACAGCTCTACGAGCAGTACTTC
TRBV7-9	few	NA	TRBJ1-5	CASSRGGHSNQPQHF	TGTGCCAGCAGCAGGGGTGGCCATAGCAATCAGCCCCAGCATTTT
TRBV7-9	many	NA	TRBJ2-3	CASSLDKETQYF	TGTGCCAGCAGCTTGGACAAAGAGACGCAGTATTTT
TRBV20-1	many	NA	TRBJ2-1	CSARDLSSYNEQFF	TGCAGTGCTAGAGACCTAAGCTCCTACAATGAGCAGTTCTTC
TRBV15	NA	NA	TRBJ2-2	CATSSAAGSGELFF	TGTGCCACCAGTTCAGCGGCGGGATCCGGGGAGCTGTTTTTT
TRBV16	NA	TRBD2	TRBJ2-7	CASSQASGRTYEQYF	TGTGCCAGCAGCCAGGCTAGCGGGAGGACCTACGAGCAGTACTTC
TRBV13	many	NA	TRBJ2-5	CASSLEGGTQETQYF	TGTGCCAGCAGCTTAGAAGGGGGGACCCAAGAGACCCAGTACTTC
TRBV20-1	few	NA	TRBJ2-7	CRTGTAKEGEQYF	TGCAGGACAGGGACTGCCAAAGAGGGCGAGCAGTACTTC
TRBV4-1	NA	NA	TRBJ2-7	CASSQGPGTTYEQYF	TGCGCCAGCAGCCAAGGACCTGGGACAACCTACGAGCAGTACTTC
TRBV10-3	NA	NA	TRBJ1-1	CAINRELGTEAFF	TGTGCCATCAATCGGGAATTGGGCACTGAAGCTTTCTTT
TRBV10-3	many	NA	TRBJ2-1	CAISDLNEQFF	TGTGCCATCAGTGACCTGAACGAGCAGTTCTTC
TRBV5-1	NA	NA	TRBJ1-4	CASSWGHEGEKLFF	TGCGCCAGCAGCTGGGGCCACGAAGGGGAAAAACTGTTTTTT
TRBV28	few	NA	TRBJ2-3	CASSLYGAESTDTQYF	TGTGCCAGCAGTTTATACGGGGCGGAAAGCACAGATACGCAGTATTTT
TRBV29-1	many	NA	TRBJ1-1	CSVGDAEAFF	TGCAGCGTTGGTGACGCTGAAGCTTTCTTT
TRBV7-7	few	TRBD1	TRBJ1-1	CASSPGTGLFSTEAFF	TGTGCCAGCAGCCCCGGGACAGGGTTATTTTCGACTGAAGCTTTCTTT
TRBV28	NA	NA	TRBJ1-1	CASSTLRAQDTEAFF	TGTGCCAGCAGCACCCTAAGGGCTCAGGATACTGAAGCTTTCTTT
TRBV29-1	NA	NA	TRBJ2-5	CSFGLLQETQYF	TGCAGCTTTGGACTGCTCCAAGAGACCCAGTACTTC
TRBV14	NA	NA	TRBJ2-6	CASSPRTVFSGANVLTF	TGTGCCAGCAGCCCCCGGACAGTGTTCTCTGGGGCCAACGTCCTGACTTTC
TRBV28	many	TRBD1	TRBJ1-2	CASRLDRGYGYTF	TGTGCCAGCAGGTTGGACAGGGGCTATGGCTACACCTTC
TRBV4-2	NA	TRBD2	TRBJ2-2	CASSQESLAGENTGELFF	TGTGCCAGCAGCCAAGAATCGCTAGCGGGGGAAAACACCGGGGAGCTGTTTTTT
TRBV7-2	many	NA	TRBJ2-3	CASSRMGDTQYF	TGTGCCAGCAGCCGGATGGGGGATACGCAGTATTTT
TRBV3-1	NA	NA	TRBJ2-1	CAISVGAPSSYNEQFF	TGTGCCATCAGTGTAGGGGCCCCAAGCTCCTACAATGAGCAGTTCTTC
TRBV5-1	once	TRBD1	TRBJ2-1	CASTLRQGAGNEQFF	TGCGCCAGCACCCTAAGGCAGGGGGCGGGTAATGAGCAGTTCTTC
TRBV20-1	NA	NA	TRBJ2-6	CSAWGDWRGANVLTF	TGCAGTGCTTGGGGCGATTGGCGAGGGGCCAACGTCCTGACTTTC
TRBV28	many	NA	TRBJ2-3	CASKHQGYITDTQYF	TGTGCCAGCAAGCACCAGGGGTACATCACAGATACGCAGTATTTT
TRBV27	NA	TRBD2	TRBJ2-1	CASSYGAGGPNEQFF	TGTGCCAGCAGTTATGGGGCGGGGGGGCCAAATGAGCAGTTCTTC
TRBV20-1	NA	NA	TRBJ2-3	CSASRDTDTQYF	TGCAGTGCTAGTCGGGACACAGATACGCAGTATTTT
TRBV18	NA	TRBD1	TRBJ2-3	CASSPGQGSTDTQYF	TGTGCCAGCTCACCGGGACAGGGATCCACAGATACGCAGTATTTT
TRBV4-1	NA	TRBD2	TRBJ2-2	CASSSWTSGNARWLFF	TGTGCCAGCAGCTCTTGGACTAGCGGGAACGCGAGGTGGCTGTTTTTT
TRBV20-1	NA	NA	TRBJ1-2	CSARPVTYGYTF	TGCAGTGCTAGACCCGTTACCTATGGCTACACCTTC
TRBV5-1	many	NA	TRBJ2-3	CASRGGGHSTDTQYF	TGCGCCAGCAGAGGCGGCGGGCACAGCACAGATACGCAGTATTTT
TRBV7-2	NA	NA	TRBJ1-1	CASSLAARQEAFF	TGTGCCAGCAGCTTAGCCGCGAGACAGGAAGCTTTCTTT
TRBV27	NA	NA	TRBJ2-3	CASSLKATQYF	TGTGCCAGCAGTTTGAAAGCTACGCAGTATTTT
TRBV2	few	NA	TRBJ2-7	CASTASYEQYF	TGTGCCAGCACCGCCTCCTACGAGCAGTACTTC